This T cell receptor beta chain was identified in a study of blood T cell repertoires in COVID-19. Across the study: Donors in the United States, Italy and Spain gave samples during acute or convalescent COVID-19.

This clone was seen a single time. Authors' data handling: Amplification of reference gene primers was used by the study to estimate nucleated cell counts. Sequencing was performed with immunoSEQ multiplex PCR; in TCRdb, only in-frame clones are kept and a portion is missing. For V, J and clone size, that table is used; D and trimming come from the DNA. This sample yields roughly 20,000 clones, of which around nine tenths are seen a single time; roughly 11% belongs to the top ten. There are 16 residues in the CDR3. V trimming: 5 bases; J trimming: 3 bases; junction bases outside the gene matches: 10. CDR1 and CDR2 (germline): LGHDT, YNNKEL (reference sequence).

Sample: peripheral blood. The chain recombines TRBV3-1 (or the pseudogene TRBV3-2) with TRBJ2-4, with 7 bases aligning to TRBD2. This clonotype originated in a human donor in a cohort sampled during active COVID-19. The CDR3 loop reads CASSEAGTILKNIQYF. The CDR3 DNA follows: TGTGCCAGCAGCGAAGCCGGGACTATCCTCAAAAACATTCAGTACTTC.